Given below is one TCR beta chain in context. This entry is derived from a study of blood T cell repertoires in COVID-19. The overall study: PBMCs, B-cell-depleted T cells, or T cells provided the cDNA or gDNA that made up the material.

V lost 5 bases, J lost 2 bases, and 13 bases lay in between. The CDR3 spans 14 residues. The germline gives CDR1 SQVTM, CDR2 ANQGSEA. Authors' processing steps: Amplification of reference gene primers provided the estimated nucleated cell counts. Clones were read by immunoSEQ multiplex PCR, and TCRdb kept only the in-frame ones, dropping some. V and J calls and clone size are given by that table; D and trimming were obtained from the DNA. The sample yields around 170,000 clones, around 86% seen once. Material for sequencing was peripheral blood. This sequence originates from a man in his sixties or seventies who had recovered from COVID-19. This rearrangement joins TRBV29-1 to TRBJ2-1; D uncertain. CDR3 sequence reads: CSVLGAIPYNEQFF. The CDR3 bases are TGCAGCGTTTTAGGAGCAATCCCCTACAATGAGCAGTTCTTC.